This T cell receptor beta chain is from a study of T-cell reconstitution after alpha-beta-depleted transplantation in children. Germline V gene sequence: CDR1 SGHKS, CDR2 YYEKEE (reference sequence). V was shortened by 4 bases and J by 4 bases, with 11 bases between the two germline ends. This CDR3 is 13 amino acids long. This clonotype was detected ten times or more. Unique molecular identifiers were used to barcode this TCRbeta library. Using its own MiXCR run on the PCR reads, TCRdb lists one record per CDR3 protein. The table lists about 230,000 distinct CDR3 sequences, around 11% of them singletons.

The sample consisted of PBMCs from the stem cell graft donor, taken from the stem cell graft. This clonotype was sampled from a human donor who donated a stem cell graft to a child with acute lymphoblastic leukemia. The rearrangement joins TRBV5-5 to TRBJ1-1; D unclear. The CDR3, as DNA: TGTGCCAGCAGCGCGGAGCGTTTCACTGAAGCTTTCTTT. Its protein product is CASSAERFTEAFF.